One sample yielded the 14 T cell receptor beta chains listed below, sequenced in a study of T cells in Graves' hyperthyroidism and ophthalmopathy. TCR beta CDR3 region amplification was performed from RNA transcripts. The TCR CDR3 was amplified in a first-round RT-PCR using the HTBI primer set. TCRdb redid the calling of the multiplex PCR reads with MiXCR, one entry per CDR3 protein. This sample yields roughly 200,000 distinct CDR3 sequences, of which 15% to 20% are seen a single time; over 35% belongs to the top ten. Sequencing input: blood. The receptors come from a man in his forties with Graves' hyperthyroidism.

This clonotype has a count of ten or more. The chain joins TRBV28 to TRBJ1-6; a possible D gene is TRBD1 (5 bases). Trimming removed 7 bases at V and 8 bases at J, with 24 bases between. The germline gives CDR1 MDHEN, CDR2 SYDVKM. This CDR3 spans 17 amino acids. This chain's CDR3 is CASTSPHRLERDSPLHF. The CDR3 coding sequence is TGTGCCAGCACCTCCCCCCACAGGTTGGAAAGGGATTCACCCCTCCACTTT.

This CDR3 reads CASATGTETQYF. Written as DNA, the CDR3 is TGTGCCAGTGCGACAGGAACAGAGACCCAGTACTTC. V is TRBV19 and J is TRBJ2-5; possibly TRBD1 for D (6 bases). Per the germline V gene, CDR1 is LNHDA and CDR2 is SQIVND (reference sequence). Deletions cut 8 bases from V and 4 bases from J, with 11 bases between. The CDR3 runs 12 residues.

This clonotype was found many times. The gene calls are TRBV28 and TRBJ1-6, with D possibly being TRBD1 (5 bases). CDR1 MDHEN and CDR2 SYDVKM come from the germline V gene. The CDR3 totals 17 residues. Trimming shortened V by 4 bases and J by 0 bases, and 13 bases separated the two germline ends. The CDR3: CASSSTLGGSYNSPLHF. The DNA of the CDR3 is TGTGCCAGCAGTTCAACACTTGGGGGCTCCTATAATTCACCCCTCCACTTT.

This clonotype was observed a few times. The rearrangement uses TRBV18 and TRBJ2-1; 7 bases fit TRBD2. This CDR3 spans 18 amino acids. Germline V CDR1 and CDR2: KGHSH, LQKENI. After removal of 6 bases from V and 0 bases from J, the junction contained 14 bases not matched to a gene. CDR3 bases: TGTGCCAGCTCCCCTTCGGGAGCGGGGTATAGCTCCTACAATGAGCAGTTCTTC. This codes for CASSPSGAGYSSYNEQFF. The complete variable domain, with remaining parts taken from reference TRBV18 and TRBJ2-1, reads NAGVMQNPRHLVRRRGQEARLRCSPMKGHSHVYWYRQLPEEGLKFMVYLQKENIIDESGMPKERFSAEFPKEGPSILRIQQVVRGDSAAYFCASSPSGAGYSSYNEQFFGPGTRLTVL.

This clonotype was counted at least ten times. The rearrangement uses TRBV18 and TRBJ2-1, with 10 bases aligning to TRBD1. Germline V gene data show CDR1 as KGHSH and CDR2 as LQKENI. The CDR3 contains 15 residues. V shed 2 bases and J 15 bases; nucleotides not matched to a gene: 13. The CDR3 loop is CASSPSTTGGLAAFF. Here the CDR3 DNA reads TGTGCCAGCTCACCATCCACGACAGGGGGCTTGGCTGCGTTCTTC.

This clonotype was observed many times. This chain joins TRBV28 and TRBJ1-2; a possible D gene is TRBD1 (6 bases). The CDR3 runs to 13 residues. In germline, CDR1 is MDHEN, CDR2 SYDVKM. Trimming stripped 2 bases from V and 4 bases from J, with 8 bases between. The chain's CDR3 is CASSLAGAYGYTF. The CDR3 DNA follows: TGTGCCAGCAGTTTAGCAGGGGCCTATGGCTACACCTTC.

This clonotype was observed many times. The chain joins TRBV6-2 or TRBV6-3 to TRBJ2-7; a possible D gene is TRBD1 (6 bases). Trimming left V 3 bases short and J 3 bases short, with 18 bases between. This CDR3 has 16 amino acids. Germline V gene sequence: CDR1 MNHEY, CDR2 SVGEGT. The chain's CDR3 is CASSYEPDRGIYEQYF. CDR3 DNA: TGTGCCAGCAGTTATGAGCCGGACAGAGGTATCTACGAGCAGTACTTC.

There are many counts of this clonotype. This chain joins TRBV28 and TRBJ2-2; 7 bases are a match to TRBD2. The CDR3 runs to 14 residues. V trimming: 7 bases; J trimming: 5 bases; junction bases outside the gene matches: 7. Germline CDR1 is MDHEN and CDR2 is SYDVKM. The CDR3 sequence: CASIMTAGTGELFF. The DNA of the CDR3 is TGTGCCAGCATCATGACAGCGGGGACCGGGGAGCTGTTTTTT.

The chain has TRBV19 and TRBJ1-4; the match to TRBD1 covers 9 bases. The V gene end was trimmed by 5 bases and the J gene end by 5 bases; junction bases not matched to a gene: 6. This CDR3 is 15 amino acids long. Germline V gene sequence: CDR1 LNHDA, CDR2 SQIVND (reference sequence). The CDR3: CASSGPGTGNEKLFF. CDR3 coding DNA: TGTGCCAGTAGTGGACCCGGGACAGGGAATGAAAAACTGTTTTTT.

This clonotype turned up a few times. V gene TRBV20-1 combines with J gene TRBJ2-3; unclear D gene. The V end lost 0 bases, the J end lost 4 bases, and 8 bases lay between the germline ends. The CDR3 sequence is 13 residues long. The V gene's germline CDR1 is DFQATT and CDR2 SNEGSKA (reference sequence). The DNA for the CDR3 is TGCAGTGCTAGAGATCCGGTCTCAGATACGCAGTATTTT. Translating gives CSARDPVSDTQYF.

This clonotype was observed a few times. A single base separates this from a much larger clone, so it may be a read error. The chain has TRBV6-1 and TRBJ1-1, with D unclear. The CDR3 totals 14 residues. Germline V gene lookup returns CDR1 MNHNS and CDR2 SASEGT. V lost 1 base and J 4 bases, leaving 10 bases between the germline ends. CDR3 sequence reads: CASSEESAGTEAFF. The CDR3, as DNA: TGTGCCAGCAGTGAAGAGTCAGCTGGCACTGAAGCTTTCTTT.

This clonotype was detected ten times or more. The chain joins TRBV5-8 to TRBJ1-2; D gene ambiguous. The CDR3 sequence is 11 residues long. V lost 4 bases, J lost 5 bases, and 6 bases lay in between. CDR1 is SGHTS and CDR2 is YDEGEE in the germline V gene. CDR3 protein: CASSPAYGYTF. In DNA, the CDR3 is TGTGCCAGCAGCCCTGCTTATGGCTACACCTTC.

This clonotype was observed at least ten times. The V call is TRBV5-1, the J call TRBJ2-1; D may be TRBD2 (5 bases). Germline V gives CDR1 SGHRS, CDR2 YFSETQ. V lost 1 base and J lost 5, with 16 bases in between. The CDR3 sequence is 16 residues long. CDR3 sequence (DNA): TGCGCCAGCAGCTTGCGACTGGGAAGCGGACACAATGAGCAGTTCTTC. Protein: CASSLRLGSGHNEQFF.

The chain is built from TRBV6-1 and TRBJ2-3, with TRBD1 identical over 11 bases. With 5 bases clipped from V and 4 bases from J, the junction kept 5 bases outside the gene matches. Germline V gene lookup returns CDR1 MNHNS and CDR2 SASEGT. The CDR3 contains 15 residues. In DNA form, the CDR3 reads TGTGCCAGCAGTTTCGGACAGGGGGCCTCAGATACGCAGTATTTT. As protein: CASSFGQGASDTQYF.